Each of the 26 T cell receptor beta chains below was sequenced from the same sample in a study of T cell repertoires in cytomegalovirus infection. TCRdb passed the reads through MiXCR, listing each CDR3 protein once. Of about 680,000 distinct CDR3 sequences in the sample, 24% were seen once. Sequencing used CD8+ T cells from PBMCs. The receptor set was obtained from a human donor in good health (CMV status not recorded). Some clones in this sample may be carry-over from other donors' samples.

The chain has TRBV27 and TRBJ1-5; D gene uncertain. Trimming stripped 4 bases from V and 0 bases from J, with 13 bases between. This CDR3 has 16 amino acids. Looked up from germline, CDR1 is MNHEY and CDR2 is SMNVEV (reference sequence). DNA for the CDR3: TGTGCCAGCAGTTCCTCCCCGGCGAGTAGCAATCAGCCCCAGCATTTT. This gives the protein CASSSSPASSNQPQHF.

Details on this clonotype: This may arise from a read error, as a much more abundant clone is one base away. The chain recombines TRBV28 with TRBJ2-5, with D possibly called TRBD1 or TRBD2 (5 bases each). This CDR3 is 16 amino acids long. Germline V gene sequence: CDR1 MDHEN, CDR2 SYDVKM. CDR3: CGSINGGLDYQETQYF. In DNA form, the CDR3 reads TGTGGCAGCATTAATGGGGGTCTGGACTACCAAGAGACCCAGTACTTC.

This CDR3 is CASSYSMGFGKSSYNEQFF. CDR3 nucleotide sequence: TGTGCCAGCAGTTACTCGATGGGTTTTGGCAAGAGCTCCTACAATGAGCAGTTCTTC. V usage is TRBV6-2 or TRBV6-3 and J usage is TRBJ2-1, with unresolved D. In germline, CDR1 is MNHEY, CDR2 SVGEGT. CDR3 length: 19 residues. Trimming stripped 0 bases from V and 0 bases from J, with 18 bases between.

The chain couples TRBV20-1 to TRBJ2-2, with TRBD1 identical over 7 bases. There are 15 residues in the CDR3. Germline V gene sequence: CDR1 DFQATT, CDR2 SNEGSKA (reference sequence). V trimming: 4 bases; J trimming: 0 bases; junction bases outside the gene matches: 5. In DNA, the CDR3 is TGCAGTGCTAAGGACAGGACAACGAACACCGGGGAGCTGTTTTTT. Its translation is CSAKDRTTNTGELFF.

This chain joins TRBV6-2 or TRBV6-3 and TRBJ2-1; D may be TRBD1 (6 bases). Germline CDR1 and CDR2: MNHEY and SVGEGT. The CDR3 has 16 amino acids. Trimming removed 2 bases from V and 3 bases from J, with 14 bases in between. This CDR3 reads CASSYRYRELYNEQFF. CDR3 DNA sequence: TGTGCCAGCAGTTACCGCTACAGGGAGCTCTACAATGAGCAGTTCTTC.

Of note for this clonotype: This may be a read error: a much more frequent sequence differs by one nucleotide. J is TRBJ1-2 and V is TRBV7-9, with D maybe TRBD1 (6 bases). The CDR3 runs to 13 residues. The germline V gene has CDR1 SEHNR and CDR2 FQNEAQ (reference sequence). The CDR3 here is CTSSLGGIYGYTF. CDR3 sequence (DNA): TGTACCAGCAGCTTAGGGGGAATCTATGGCTACACCTTC.

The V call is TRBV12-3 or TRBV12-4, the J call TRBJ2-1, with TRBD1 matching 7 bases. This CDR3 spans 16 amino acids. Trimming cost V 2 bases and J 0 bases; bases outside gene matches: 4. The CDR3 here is CASSLMTGSSYNEQFF. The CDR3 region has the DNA TGTGCCAGCAGTTTAATGACAGGGAGCTCCTACAATGAGCAGTTCTTC.

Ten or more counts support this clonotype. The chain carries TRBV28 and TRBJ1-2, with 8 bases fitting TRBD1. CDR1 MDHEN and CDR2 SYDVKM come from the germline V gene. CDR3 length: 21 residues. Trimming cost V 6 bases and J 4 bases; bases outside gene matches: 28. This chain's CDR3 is CASSPVWHTGTGADVGYGYTF. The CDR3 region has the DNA TGTGCCAGCAGCCCTGTTTGGCACACCGGGACAGGTGCCGATGTGGGCTATGGCTACACCTTC.

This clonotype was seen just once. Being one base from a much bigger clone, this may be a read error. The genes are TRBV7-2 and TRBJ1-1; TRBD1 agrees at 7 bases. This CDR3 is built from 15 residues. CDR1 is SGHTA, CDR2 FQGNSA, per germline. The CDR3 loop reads CANSLYEGANTEAFF. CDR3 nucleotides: TGTGCCAACAGCTTATATGAGGGGGCGAACACTGAAGCTTTCTTT.

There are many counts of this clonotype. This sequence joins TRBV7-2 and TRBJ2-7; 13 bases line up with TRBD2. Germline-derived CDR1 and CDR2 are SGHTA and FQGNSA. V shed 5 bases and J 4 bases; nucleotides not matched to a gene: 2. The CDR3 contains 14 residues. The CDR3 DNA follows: TGTGCCAGCAGCCGACTAGCGGGGGGATACGAGCAGTACTTC. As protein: CASSRLAGGYEQYF. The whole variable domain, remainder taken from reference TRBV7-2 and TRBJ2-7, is GAGVSQSPSNKVTEKGKDVELRCDPISGHTALYWYRQSLGQGLEFLIYFQGNSAPDKSGLPSDRFSAERTGGSVSTLTIQRTQQEDSAVYLCASSRLAGGYEQYFGPGTRLTVT.

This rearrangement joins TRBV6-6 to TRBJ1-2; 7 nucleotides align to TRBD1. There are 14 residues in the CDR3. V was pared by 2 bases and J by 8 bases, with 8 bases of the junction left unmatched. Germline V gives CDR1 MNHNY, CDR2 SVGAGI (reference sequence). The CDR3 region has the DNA TGTGCCAGCAGTTACGAGTGGGACAGAAAAGGCTACACCTTC. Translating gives CASSYEWDRKGYTF.

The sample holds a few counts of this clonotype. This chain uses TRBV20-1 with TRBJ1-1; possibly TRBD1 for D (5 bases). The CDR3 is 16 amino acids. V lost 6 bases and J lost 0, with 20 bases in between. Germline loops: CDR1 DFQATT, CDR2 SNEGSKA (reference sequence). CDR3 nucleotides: TGCAGTGCCCGTCTTGTGGGGCAGAGATTGAACACTGAAGCTTTCTTT. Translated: CSARLVGQRLNTEAFF.

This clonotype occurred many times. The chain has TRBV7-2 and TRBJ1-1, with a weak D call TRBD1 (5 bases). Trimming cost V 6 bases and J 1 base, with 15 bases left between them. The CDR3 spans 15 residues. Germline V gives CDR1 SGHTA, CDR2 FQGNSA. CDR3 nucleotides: TGTGCCAGCAGGTTCATAGTTGGGGGGAACACTGAAGCTTTCTTT. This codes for CASRFIVGGNTEAFF.

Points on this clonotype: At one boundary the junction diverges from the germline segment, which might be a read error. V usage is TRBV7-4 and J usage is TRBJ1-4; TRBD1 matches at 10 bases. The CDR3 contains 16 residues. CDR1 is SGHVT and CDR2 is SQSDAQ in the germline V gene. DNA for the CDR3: TGTGCCAACAGCTTCCCGACAGGGGGCGAAGGAGAAAAACTGTTTTTT. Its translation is CANSFPTGGEGEKLFF.

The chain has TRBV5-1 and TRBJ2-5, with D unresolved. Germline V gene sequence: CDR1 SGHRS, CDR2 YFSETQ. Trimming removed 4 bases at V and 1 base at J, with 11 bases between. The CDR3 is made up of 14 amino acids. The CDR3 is CASSPERIQETQYF. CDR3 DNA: TGCGCCAGCAGCCCCGAAAGGATCCAAGAGACCCAGTACTTC.

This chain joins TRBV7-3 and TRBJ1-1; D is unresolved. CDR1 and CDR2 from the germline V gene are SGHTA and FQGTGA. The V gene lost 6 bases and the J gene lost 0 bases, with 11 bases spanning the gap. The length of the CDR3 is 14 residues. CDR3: CASSTDGMNTEAFF. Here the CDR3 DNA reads TGTGCCAGCAGTACGGACGGAATGAACACTGAAGCTTTCTTT. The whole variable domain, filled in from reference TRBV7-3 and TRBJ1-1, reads GAGVSQTPSNKVTEKGKYVELRCDPISGHTALYWYRQSLGQGPEFLIYFQGTGAADDSGLPNDRFFAVRPEGSVSTLKIQRTERGDSAVYLCASSTDGMNTEAFFGQGTRLTVV.

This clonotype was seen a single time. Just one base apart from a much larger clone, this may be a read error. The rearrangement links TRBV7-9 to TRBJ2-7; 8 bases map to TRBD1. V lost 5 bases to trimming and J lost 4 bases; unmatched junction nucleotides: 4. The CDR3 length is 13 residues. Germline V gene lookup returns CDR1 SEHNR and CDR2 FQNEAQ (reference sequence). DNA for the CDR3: TGTGCCAGCAGCCCCAGGGGGCAGTACGAGCAGTACTTC. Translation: CASSPRGQYEQYF.

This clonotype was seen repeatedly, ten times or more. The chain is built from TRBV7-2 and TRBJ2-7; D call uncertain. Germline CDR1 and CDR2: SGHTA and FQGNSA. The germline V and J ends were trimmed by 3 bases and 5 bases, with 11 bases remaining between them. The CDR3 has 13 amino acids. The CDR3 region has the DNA TGTGCCAGCAGCTTTGTAGGGATCGACGAGCAGTACGTC. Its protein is CASSFVGIDEQYV.

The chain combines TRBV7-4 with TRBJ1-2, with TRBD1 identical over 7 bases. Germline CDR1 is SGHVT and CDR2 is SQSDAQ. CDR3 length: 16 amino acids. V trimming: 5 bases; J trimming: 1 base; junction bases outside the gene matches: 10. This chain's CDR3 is CASSRTGWELNYGYTF. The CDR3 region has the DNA TGTGCCAGCAGCCGGACAGGATGGGAGCTTAACTATGGCTACACCTTC.

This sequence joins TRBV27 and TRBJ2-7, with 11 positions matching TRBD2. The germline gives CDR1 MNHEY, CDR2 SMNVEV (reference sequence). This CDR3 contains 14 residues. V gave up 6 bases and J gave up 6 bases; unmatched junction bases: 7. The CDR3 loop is CASRKTSGDFEQYV. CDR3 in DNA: TGTGCCAGCAGAAAGACTAGCGGGGATTTCGAGCAGTACGTC.

In DNA form, the CDR3 reads TGCGCCAGCAGCTACAACAGGGGTTACGAGCAGTACGTC. This encodes CASSYNRGYEQYV. The chain employs TRBV5-1 and TRBJ2-7; 7 bases are a match to TRBD1. V lost 3 bases and J lost 4; bases outside the gene matches: 4. This CDR3 contains 13 residues. Germline CDR1 reads SGHRS; CDR2 reads YFSETQ.

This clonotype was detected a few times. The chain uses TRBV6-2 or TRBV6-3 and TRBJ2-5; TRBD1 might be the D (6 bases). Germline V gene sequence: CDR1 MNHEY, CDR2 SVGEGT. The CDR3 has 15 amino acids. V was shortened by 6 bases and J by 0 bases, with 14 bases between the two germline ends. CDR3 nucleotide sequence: TGTGCCAGCAGGACAGGTCTTTCGTACCAAGAGACCCAGTACTTC. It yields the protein CASRTGLSYQETQYF.

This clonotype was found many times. The CDR3 nucleotides read TGTGCCAGCAGTTGGACTAGCGGGGGGCAAGAGACCCAGTACTTC. It translates to CASSWTSGGQETQYF. V is TRBV12-3 or TRBV12-4 and J is TRBJ2-5; 14 nucleotides line up with TRBD2. The trim removed 4 bases at V and 2 bases at J, leaving 0 bases unmatched. The CDR3 extends over 15 amino acids.

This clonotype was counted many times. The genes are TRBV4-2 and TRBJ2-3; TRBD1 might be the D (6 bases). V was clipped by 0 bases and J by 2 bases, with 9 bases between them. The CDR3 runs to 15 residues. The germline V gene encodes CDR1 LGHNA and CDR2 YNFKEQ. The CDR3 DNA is TGTGCCAGCAGCCAAGATGGGGGCCCCACAGATACGCAGTATTTT. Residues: CASSQDGGPTDTQYF.

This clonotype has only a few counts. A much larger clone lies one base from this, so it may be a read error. The CDR3 here is CASSFNGNTEAFF. CDR3 nucleotide sequence: TGTGCCAGCAGTTTTAACGGGAACACTGAAGCTTTCTTT. The chain links TRBV12-3 or TRBV12-4 to TRBJ1-1; D remains unclear. CDR3 size: 13 residues. V was shortened by 3 bases and J by 1 base, with 6 bases between the two germline ends.

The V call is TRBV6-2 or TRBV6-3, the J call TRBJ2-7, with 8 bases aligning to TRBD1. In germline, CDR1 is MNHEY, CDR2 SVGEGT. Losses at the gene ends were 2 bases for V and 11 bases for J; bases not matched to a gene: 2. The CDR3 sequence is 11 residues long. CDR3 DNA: TGTGCCAGCAGTTACGGGGGACAGGAGTACGTC. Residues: CASSYGGQEYV.